The entry below describes one TCR beta chain. This clonotype was seen ten or more times. Its target antigen remains unknown. No much larger clonotype is one base removed from it; base qualities were not supplied. This sample was taken from a study of Graves' ophthalmopathy and Graves' hyperthyroidism (dated by TCRdb to 2016 to 2018). About the study as a whole: Peripheral blood was collected at initial diagnosis, prior to any treatment. Following sample collection, hyperthyroidism patients were given methimazole at a starting dose of 30 mg daily, and ophthalmopathy patients were given high-dose intravenous methylprednisolone. In total, approximately 130 blood samples were TCR-sequenced: 43 ophthalmopathy, about 75 hyperthyroidism and some 17 hyperthyroidism-to-ophthalmopathy patients. To tell Graves' ophthalmopathy apart from Graves' hyperthyroidism, and to predict which patients would progress to ophthalmopathy, the study relied on TCR beta repertoire signatures. To explore V-J signatures that distinguish ophthalmopathy from hyperthyroidism, a discovery set of about a hundred patients was enrolled, made up of around 40 with ophthalmopathy and around 60 with stable hyperthyroidism. In about six hyperthyroidism patients, T-cell repertoires of thyroid tissue and blood were compared. The independent validation cohort included roughly 19 hyperthyroidism patients plus 17 patients who later progressed from hyperthyroidism to ophthalmopathy.

Beyond this particular receptor, the publication reports: Most of the expanded thyroid clonotypes with a frequency above 0.001 were also detected in blood, and it was suggested that the thyroid immune response may be reflected by blood repertoires. No statistical method was used to set the sample size in advance, and the investigators knew which group each participant was assigned to. Ophthalmopathy was separated from stable hyperthyroidism by the 13-signature model with 87.88% sensitivity and less than 82% specificity in cross-validation and with 80%/75% in the test set. In validation, the model predicted ophthalmopathy progression with 70.59% sensitivity and approximately 75% specificity; 12 predicted patients were CT-confirmed with GO in a median of around 6 months.

For repertoire sequencing, the TCR beta CDR3 regions were amplified from RNA transcripts. The first round was an RT-PCR using HTBI primers with the Qiagen OneStep RT-PCR kit, and this first round was followed by a second-round multiplex PCR, then size selection and purification. Libraries were sequenced on an Illumina HiSeq2000 using paired-end 100 bp reads. As for how the authors treated the data: SOAPnuke was used for read processing, and reads with adapters, uncalled bases, a mean Phred below 15, or no exact constant-primer or identifier match were discarded. COPE v1.2.5 was used to merge the high-quality paired reads. Each unique nucleotide sequence was defined as a clonotype, and clonotypes were aligned to IMGT TRB V, D and J references with MiTCR v1.1. Analysis was restricted to V-J combinations with a frequency above 0.0001, which covered about 99% of repertoires. A TCR clonal expansion and chaos score per V-J combination was defined as the ratio of F50 clonal expansion to chaos observed in the TCRdist matrix. Welch's t-statistics and random forest were used to reduce the features to 10 to 15 V-J combinations, which were then used as input to a naive Bayes classifier. Thyroid-blood repertoire similarity was quantified with the Morisita-Horn index. TCRdb reanalyzed the raw reads on its own, using fastp at Q25 for trimming and MiXCR for clone calling, and kept in-frame beta chains. Each entry merges the rows of one CDR3 protein and shows their most common DNA and genes. The V and J calls were not made by the authors but by TCRdb's processing. In this sample the table shows 300,000 to 400,000 distinct CDR3 sequences, under 20% of which occur a single time. The ten largest make up around an eighth of the sample.

The ophthalmopathy patients had moderately to severely active disease, with a Clinical Activity Score of 3 or higher, a NOSPECS grade of 4 or higher, and a disease duration of less than 3 months. Patients with other autoimmune diseases, uncontrolled infections, pregnancy or lactation were excluded from the study. Clinical symptoms, serum thyroxine, TRAb, thyroid ultrasound and orbital computed tomography formed the basis of the diagnosis. PBMCs were isolated from 8 to 10 ml of fresh peripheral blood by Ficoll-Paque density gradient centrifugation. Trizol reagent was used to extract the total RNA, and its quality was then checked on an Agilent 2100 Bioanalyzer. From V the trimming removes 2 bases and from J it removes 8 bases, while the gene matches leave 10 bases of the junction unaccounted for. The CDR3 has 15 amino acids, counting the end cysteine and phenylalanine. The entry retains the CDR3 DNA only, 45 bases that are in frame from base 1. CDR1 and CDR2 are drawn from the germline V gene: SGHTA, FQGNSA.

Sequences were obtained from peripheral blood. The chain links TRBV7-2 with TRBJ1-2; the central 8 bases match TRBD1. The source of this sequence is an adult man with Graves' ophthalmopathy. Read as DNA, the sequence is TGTGCCAGCAGCTTACAGGGGGCGCATGAAGGGGGCTACACCTTC. This encodes CASSLQGAHEGGYTF.